What follows are 25 T cell receptor beta chains derived from one specimen sequenced in a study of T cell repertoires in cytomegalovirus infection (dated by TCRdb to about 2019). The treatment or condition label, read with the paper, signifies: in vitro stimulation with specific CMV peptide epitopes to enrich CMV-specific T cells. Their cognate antigens are unknown. This sample was sequenced with an Illumina HiSeq 1500. In TCRdb, the public reads were trimmed at Q25 with fastp and aligned with MiXCR, with productive beta chains retained. Merged by CDR3 protein, the rows form single entries marked with the most common genes and DNA. The sample table records 75,000 to 100,000 distinct CDR3 sequences; about 44% of these occur just once. Together, the top ten hold over 85% of the sample. The sample in question was CD8+ T cells from cultured PBMCs, obtained from culture after CMV antigen stimulation. These receptors were taken from a human donor in good health (CMV status not recorded). Some clones in this sample may be carry-over from other donors' samples.

This clonotype has more than one count but fewer than ten. V and J are TRBV4-2 and TRBJ1-5, with 7 bases matching TRBD1. Germline-derived CDR1 and CDR2 are LGHNA and YNFKEQ. V lost 3 bases to trimming and J lost 1 base; unmatched junction nucleotides: 9. The CDR3 loop spans 17 amino acids. CDR3 protein: CASSHLTGSVSNQPQHF. The CDR3 DNA reads as TGTGCCAGCAGCCACCTGACAGGGTCGGTCAGCAATCAGCCCCAGCATTTT.

Points on this clonotype: Compared with germline, one end of the junction differs, possibly owing to a read error. This chain joins TRBV28 and TRBJ2-1, with D unclear. This CDR3 is built from 12 residues. Germline V CDR1 and CDR2: MDHEN, SYDVKM. CDR3 bases: TGTGCCAGCAGTTTTTACCGATCTGAGCATTTCTTC. Protein sequence: CASSFYRSEHFF.

The chain uses TRBV7-8 and TRBJ2-7; D gene ambiguous. Germline lookup yields CDR1 SGHVS and CDR2 FQNEAQ. V lost 0 bases, J lost 0 bases, and 9 bases lay in between. This CDR3 comprises 15 residues. DNA of the CDR3: TGTGCCAGCAGCTTAGCTCGGTTAAACTCCTACGAGCAGTACTTC. This gives the protein CASSLARLNSYEQYF.

This clonotype was seen only a few times. The chain links TRBV12-3 or TRBV12-4 to TRBJ2-3; TRBD1 agrees at 9 bases. This CDR3 has 20 residues. Trimming at V came to 6 bases and at J to 1 base, leaving 20 bases not matched to a gene. The CDR3 bases are TGTGCCAGCAGCCCCGACCGGGACAGGGAGGTTCCCTCCCGCACAGATACGCAGTATTTT. Amino acid sequence: CASSPDRDREVPSRTDTQYF.

This clonotype was observed a handful of times. The chain has TRBV11-2 and TRBJ1-1; D is uncertain. V lost 7 bases and J 0 bases, leaving 15 bases between the germline ends. This CDR3 is 15 amino acids long. CDR1 and CDR2 from the germline V gene are SGHAT and FQNNGV. The CDR3 nucleotides are TGTGCCAGCACCCCTTTCGACCCCTTGAACACTGAAGCTTTCTTT. Its protein is CASTPFDPLNTEAFF.

This chain joins TRBV20-1 and TRBJ1-2; D gene ambiguous. V gave up 0 bases and J gave up 4 bases, with 18 bases separating them. The germline gives CDR1 DFQATT, CDR2 SNEGSKA (reference sequence). The CDR3 has 16 residues. Written as DNA, the CDR3 is TGCAGTGCTAGAGAACGTGTGGCTCGGCGAGGCTATGGCTACACCTTC. As protein: CSARERVARRGYGYTF.

The CDR3 region is CASSPRDSLLDYEQYF. Here the CDR3 DNA reads TGTGCCAGCAGCCCTCGGGACAGCCTCTTAGACTACGAGCAGTACTTC. The V gene is TRBV7-3, the J gene TRBJ2-7; 7 bases match TRBD1. The V and J ends lost 5 bases and 3 bases, in that order; junction bases with no gene match: 13. Germline values: CDR1 SGHTA, CDR2 FQGTGA. This CDR3 contains 16 residues.

The chain links TRBV7-8 to TRBJ1-3, with 10 bases matching TRBD1. This CDR3 is built from 15 residues. Germline values: CDR1 SGHVS, CDR2 FQNEAQ. V gave up 5 bases and J gave up 2 bases; unmatched junction bases: 3. CDR3 residues: CASSPGTGAGNTIYF. The CDR3 DNA reads as TGTGCCAGCAGCCCAGGGACAGGGGCTGGAAACACCATATATTTT.

The chain carries TRBV20-1 and TRBJ1-4, with TRBD1 matching over 8 bases. Germline V gene data show CDR1 as DFQATT and CDR2 as SNEGSKA (reference sequence). The CDR3 is made up of 14 amino acids. The V segment lost 2 bases and the J segment 5 bases; nucleotides outside the gene matches: 4. CDR3 in DNA: TGCAGTGCTAGATCTTCAGGGGGCAATGAAAAACTGTTTTTT. This sequence encodes CSARSSGGNEKLFF.

This clonotype was counted a few times. This sequence joins TRBV6-1 and TRBJ2-7, with 11 bases lining up with TRBD2. The germline CDR1 and CDR2 sequences are MNHNS and SASEGT. Losses at the gene ends were 3 bases for V and 2 bases for J; bases not matched to a gene: 6. The CDR3 consists of 16 residues. CDR3 nucleotide sequence: TGTGCCAGCAGTGAGATTACTAGCGGGAGTACCTACGAGCAGTACTTC. It is translated as CASSEITSGSTYEQYF.

The chain recombines TRBV27 with TRBJ2-3; D is possibly TRBD1 (5 bases). Germline V CDR1 and CDR2: MNHEY, SMNVEV (reference sequence). The CDR3 totals 15 residues. V was pared by 3 bases and J by 8 bases, with 18 bases between. The DNA for the CDR3 is TGTGCCAGCAGTTTCAAGGACAATCCGGGTGGTACGCAGTATTTT. Translated: CASSFKDNPGGTQYF.

This clonotype showed up just a few times. The CDR3 here is CASSEFSEFWQFF. The CDR3, as DNA: TGTGCCAGCAGTGAATTCTCGGAGTTTTGGCAGTTCTTC. V is TRBV6-1 and J is TRBJ2-1; no clear D gene. The V gene's germline CDR1 is MNHNS and CDR2 SASEGT. The V and J ends lost 2 bases and 12 bases respectively, with 14 bases between them. The CDR3 is 13 residues long.

This clonotype was counted a few times. The CDR3: CASSRQGYTEAFF. The CDR3 region has the DNA TGTGCCAGCAGTAGACAGGGATATACTGAAGCTTTCTTT. The chain has TRBV6-5 and TRBJ1-1; TRBD1 aligns across 7 bases. There are 13 residues in the CDR3. Germline V gene data show CDR1 as MNHEY and CDR2 as SVGAGI. V shed 5 bases and J 5 bases; nucleotides not matched to a gene: 5.

The chain links TRBV7-3 to TRBJ1-1, with D tentatively TRBD1 (6 bases). The ends were cut back, 5 bases at V and 8 bases at J, with 18 bases in the middle. In germline, CDR1 is SGHTA, CDR2 FQGTGA. The CDR3 runs 14 residues. The CDR3 DNA reads as TGTGCCAGCAGCCCCTTCCCGGGGGCCAACGAAGCTTTCTTT. Residues: CASSPFPGANEAFF.

This chain joins TRBV7-1 and TRBJ2-1; a possible D gene is TRBD2 (6 bases). TRBV7-1 is marked as an open reading frame, function uncertain. V lost 5 bases to trimming and J lost 9 bases, with 14 bases between them. The CDR3 has 13 amino acids. This CDR3 is CASSERLDAEQFF. DNA for the CDR3: TGTGCCAGCAGCGAAAGACTAGACGCTGAGCAGTTCTTC.

The V call is TRBV9, the J call TRBJ1-1, with D possibly being TRBD1 (5 bases). Trimming stripped 2 bases from V and 4 bases from J, with 9 bases between. Looked up from germline, CDR1 is SGDLS and CDR2 is YYNGEE. The CDR3 length is 13 residues. The CDR3 protein is CASSVQGSTEAFF. In DNA, the CDR3 is TGTGCCAGCAGCGTTCAGGGTAGCACTGAAGCTTTCTTT.

V is TRBV20-1 and J is TRBJ2-5; TRBD2 matches 10 bases. Trimming cost V 3 bases and J 5 bases; bases outside gene matches: 15. This CDR3 region has 17 residues. CDR1 is DFQATT, CDR2 SNEGSKA, per germline (reference sequence). The DNA of the CDR3 is TGCAGTGCTAGGGTGGGCGAGCGGGAGGGCCCAAGGGAGACCCAGTACTTC. It encodes CSARVGEREGPRETQYF.

This clonotype was picked up a small number of times. The J gene is TRBJ1-2, the V gene TRBV5-1, with a tentative D call TRBD1 (5 bases). The CDR3 extends over 14 amino acids. Trimming pared 0 bases from V and 7 bases from J, leaving 13 bases between. Looked up from germline, CDR1 is SGHRS and CDR2 is YFSETQ. The CDR3: CASSLDPGRGGYTF. Written as DNA, the CDR3 is TGCGCCAGCAGCTTGGATCCAGGGCGAGGTGGCTACACCTTC.

The chain uses TRBV7-9 and TRBJ1-6; 7 bases match TRBD1. From germline, CDR1 is SEHNR and CDR2 FQNEAQ (reference sequence). The J segment lost 17 bases and the V segment lost 5 bases, leaving 9 bases of the junction unmatched. CDR3 length: 12 amino acids. The CDR3 DNA reads TGTGCCAGCAGCGCACAGGGGCGCCACGTCCACTTT. This translates into CASSAQGRHVHF.

This clonotype came up a few times. The V gene is TRBV9, the J gene TRBJ2-2, with 12 bases identical to TRBD2. V trimming: 0 bases; J trimming: 0 bases; junction bases outside the gene matches: 6. Germline assignment: CDR1 SGDLS and CDR2 YYNGEE. The length of the CDR3 is 19 residues. The CDR3 DNA is TGTGCCAGCAGCGTAGCACTCCGACTAGCGGGGGCGAACACCGGGGAGCTGTTTTTT. Amino acid sequence: CASSVALRLAGANTGELFF. The full variable domain, with the rest looked up from reference TRBV9 and TRBJ2-2, is DSGVTQTPKHLITATGQRVTLRCSPRSGDLSVYWYQQSLDQGLQFLIQYYNGEERAKGNILERFSAQQFPDLHSELNLSSLELGDSALYFCASSVALRLAGANTGELFFGEGSRLTVL.

The table lists this clonotype with a few counts. The chain has TRBV4-1 and TRBJ2-2; 12 nucleotides line up with TRBD1. Germline loops: CDR1 MGHRA, CDR2 YSYEKL. CDR3 length: 17 amino acids. V was clipped by 4 bases and J by 6 bases; unmatched bases: 9. The CDR3 reads CASSPWDRGLLAGELFF. Written as DNA, the CDR3 is TGCGCCAGCAGCCCGTGGGACAGGGGGCTCCTCGCCGGGGAGCTGTTTTTT.

This clonotype showed up just once. The chain has TRBV6-1 and TRBJ1-1, with D uncertain. The CDR3 extends over 12 amino acids. V lost 1 base and J lost 11, with 11 bases in between. CDR1 is MNHNS, CDR2 SASEGT, per germline. CDR3 loop: CASSEDGILAFF. CDR3 nucleotide sequence: TGTGCCAGCAGTGAAGATGGGATTTTGGCTTTCTTT.

The chain couples TRBV7-6 to TRBJ2-1; D might be TRBD1 (6 bases). Per germline, CDR1 SGHVS and CDR2 FNYEAQ. This CDR3 region has 16 residues. V gave up 2 bases and J gave up 2 bases, with 13 bases separating them. CDR3 residues: CASSLTSGTPYNEQFF. The DNA of the CDR3 is TGTGCCAGCAGCTTAACCTCCGGGACACCCTACAATGAGCAGTTCTTC.

The gene calls are TRBV7-3 and TRBJ1-1; D unresolved. V lost 5 bases and J 8 bases, leaving 15 bases between the germline ends. CDR1 and CDR2 from the germline V gene are SGHTA and FQGTGA. The CDR3 is made up of 13 amino acids. In DNA, the CDR3 is TGTGCCAGCAGCCCCCAAGAAGGTTTCGAAGCTTTCTTT. Its protein product is CASSPQEGFEAFF. Full variable domain (remainder filled in from reference TRBV7-3 and TRBJ1-1): GAGVSQTPSNKVTEKGKYVELRCDPISGHTALYWYRQSLGQGPEFLIYFQGTGAADDSGLPNDRFFAVRPEGSVSTLKIQRTERGDSAVYLCASSPQEGFEAFFGQGTRLTVV.

V and J are TRBV7-9 and TRBJ2-7; D possibly matches TRBD1 or TRBD2 (5 bases each). The CDR3 spans 11 residues. V lost 5 bases, J lost 7 bases, and 9 bases lay in between. Germline lookup yields CDR1 SEHNR and CDR2 FQNEAQ (reference sequence). The DNA of the CDR3 is TGTGCCAGCAGCCTCGGGACGGAGCAGTACTTC. Translated, it gives CASSLGTEQYF.